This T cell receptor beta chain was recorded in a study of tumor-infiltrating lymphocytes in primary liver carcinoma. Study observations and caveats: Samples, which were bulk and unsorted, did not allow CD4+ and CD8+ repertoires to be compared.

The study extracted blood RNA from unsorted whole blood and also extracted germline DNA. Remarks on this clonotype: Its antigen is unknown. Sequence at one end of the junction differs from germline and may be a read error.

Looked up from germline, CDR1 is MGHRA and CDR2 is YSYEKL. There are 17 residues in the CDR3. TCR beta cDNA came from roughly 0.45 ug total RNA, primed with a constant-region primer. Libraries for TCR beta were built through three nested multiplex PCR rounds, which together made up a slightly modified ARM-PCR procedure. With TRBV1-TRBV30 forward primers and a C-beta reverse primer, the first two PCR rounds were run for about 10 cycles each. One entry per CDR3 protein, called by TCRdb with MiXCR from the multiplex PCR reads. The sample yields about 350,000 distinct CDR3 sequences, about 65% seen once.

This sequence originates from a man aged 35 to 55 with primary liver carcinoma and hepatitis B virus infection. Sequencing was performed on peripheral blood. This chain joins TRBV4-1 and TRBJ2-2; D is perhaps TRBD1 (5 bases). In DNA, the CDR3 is TGCGCCAGCAACCAACCTTTCCGAGAGGCTCAGGGCGGGGAGCTGTTTTTT. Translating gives CASNQPFREAQGGELFF.